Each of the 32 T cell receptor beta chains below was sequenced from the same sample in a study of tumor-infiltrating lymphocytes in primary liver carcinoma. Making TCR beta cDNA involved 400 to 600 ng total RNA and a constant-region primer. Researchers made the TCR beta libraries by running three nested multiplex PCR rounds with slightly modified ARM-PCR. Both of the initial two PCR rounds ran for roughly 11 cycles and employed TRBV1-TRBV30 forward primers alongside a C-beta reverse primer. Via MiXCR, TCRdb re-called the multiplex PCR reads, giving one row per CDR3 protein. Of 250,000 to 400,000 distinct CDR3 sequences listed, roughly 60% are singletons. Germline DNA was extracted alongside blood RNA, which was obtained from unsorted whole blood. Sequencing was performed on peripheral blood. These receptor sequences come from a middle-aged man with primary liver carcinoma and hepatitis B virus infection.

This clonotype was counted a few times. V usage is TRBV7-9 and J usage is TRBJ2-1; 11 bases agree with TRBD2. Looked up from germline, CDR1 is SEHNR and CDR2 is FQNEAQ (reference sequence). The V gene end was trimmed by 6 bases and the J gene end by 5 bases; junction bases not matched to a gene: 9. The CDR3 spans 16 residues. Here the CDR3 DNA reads TGTGCCAGCAGTCCTATAGCGGGAGGGCATAACAATGAGCAGTTCTTC. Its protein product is CASSPIAGGHNNEQFF.

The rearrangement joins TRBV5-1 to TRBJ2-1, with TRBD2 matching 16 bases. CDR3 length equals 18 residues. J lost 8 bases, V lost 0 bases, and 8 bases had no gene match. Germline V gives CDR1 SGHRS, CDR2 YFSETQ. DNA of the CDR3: TGCGCCAGCAGCTTGGCGGGACTAGCGGGAGGGCCGGGGTATGAGCAGTTCTTC. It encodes CASSLAGLAGGPGYEQFF.

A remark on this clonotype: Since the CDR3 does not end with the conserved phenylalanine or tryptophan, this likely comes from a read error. DNA for the CDR3: TGCAGCGTTGCCAGGCCGACTAGTGGGAGGGTCTACGAGCAGTACATC. Its protein product is CSVARPTSGRVYEQYI. The rearrangement joins TRBV29-1 to TRBJ2-7, with TRBD2 matching over 7 bases. The V gene's germline CDR1 is SQVTM and CDR2 ANQGSEA. V trimming: 4 bases; J trimming: 3 bases; junction bases outside the gene matches: 15. The CDR3 consists of 16 residues.

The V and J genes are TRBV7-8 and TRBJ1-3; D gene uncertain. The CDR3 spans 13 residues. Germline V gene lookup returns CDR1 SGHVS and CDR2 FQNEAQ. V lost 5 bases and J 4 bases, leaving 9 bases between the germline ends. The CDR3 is CASSELGGNTIYF. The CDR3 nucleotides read TGTGCCAGCAGCGAACTTGGAGGAAACACCATATATTTT. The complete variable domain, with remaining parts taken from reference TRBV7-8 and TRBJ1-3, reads GAGVSQSPRYKVAKRGQDVALRCDPISGHVSLFWYQQALGQGPEFLTYFQNEAQLDKSGLPSDRFFAERPEGSVSTLKIQRTQQEDSAVYLCASSELGGNTIYFGEGSWLTVV.

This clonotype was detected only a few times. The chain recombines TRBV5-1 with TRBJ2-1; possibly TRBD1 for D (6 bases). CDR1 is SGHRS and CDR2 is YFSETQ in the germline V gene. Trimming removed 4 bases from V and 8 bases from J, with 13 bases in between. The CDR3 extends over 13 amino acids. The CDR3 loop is CASSVQGVDEQFF. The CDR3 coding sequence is TGCGCCAGCAGCGTACAGGGTGTGGATGAGCAGTTCTTC.

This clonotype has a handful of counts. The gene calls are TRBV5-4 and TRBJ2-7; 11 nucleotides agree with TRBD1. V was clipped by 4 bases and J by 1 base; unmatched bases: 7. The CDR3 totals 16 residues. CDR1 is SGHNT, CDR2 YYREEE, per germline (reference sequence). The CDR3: CASSPGQGGFSYEQYF. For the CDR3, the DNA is TGTGCCAGCAGCCCGGGACAGGGGGGCTTTTCCTACGAGCAGTACTTC.

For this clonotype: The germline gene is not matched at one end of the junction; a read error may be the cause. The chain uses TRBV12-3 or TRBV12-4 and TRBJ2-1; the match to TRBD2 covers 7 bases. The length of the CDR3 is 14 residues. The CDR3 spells CDSRDQGGPNEQSF. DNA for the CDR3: TGTGACAGCAGGGACCAGGGAGGGCCGAATGAGCAGTCCTTC.

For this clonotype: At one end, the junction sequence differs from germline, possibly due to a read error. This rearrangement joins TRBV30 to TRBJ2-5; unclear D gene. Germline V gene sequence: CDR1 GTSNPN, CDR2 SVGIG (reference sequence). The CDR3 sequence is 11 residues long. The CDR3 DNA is TGTGCCTCTGAGGCAGCAGAGACCCGGTACTTC. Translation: CASEAAETRYF.

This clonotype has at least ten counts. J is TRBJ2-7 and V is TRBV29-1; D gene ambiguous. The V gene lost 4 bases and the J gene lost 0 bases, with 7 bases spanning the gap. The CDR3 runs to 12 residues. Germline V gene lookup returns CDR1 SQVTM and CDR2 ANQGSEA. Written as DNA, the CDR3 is TGCAGCGTTGTCTACAACTCCTACGAGCAGTACTTC. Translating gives CSVVYNSYEQYF.

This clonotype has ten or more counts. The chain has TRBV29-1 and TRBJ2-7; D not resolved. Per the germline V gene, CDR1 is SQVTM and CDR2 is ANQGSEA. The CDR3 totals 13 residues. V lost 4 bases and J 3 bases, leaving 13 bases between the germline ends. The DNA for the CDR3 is TGCAGCGTTGGAAGGACGGCATTCTACGAGCAGTACTTC. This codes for CSVGRTAFYEQYF.

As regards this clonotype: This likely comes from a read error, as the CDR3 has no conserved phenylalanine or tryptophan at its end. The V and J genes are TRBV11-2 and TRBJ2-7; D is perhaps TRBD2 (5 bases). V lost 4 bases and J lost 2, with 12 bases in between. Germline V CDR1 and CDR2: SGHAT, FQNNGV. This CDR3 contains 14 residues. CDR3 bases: TGTGCCAGCAGCTATCAGACGGAGGCCTACGAGCAGTACTTA. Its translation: CASSYQTEAYEQYL.

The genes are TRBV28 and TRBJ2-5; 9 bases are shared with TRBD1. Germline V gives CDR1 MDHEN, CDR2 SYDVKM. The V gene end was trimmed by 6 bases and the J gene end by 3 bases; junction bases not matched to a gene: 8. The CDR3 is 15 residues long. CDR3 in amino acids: CASSPLGQGKETQYF. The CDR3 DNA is TGTGCCAGCAGCCCATTGGGACAGGGAAAAGAGACCCAGTACTTC.

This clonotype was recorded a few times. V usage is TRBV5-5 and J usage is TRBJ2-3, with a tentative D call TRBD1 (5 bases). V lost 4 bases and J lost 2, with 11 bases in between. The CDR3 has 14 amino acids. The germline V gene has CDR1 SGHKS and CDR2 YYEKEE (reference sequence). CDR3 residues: CASSPGFPTDTQYF. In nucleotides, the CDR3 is TGTGCCAGCAGCCCAGGGTTTCCCACAGATACGCAGTATTTT.

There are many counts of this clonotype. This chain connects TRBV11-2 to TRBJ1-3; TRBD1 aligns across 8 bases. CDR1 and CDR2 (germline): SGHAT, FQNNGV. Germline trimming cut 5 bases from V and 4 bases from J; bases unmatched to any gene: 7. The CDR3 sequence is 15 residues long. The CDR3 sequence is CASSTQGAAGNTIYF. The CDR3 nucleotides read TGTGCCAGCAGCACTCAGGGGGCGGCGGGAAACACCATATATTTT.

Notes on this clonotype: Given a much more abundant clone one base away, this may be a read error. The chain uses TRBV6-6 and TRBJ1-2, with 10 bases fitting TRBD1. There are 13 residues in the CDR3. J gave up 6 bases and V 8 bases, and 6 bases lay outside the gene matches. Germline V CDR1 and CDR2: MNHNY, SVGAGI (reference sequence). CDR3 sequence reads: CASFPGTGDGYTF. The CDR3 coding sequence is TGTGCCAGCTTTCCCGGGACAGGGGATGGCTACACCTTC.

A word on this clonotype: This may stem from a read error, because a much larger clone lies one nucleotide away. The CDR3: CASGLYLTGVNEQFF. CDR3 nucleotides: TGTGCTAGTGGTTTGTATCTAACGGGAGTGAATGAGCAGTTCTTC. The chain employs TRBV12-5 and TRBJ2-1; possible D gene TRBD2, 6 bases. CDR3 length: 15 amino acids. Trimming removed 2 bases at V and 7 bases at J, with 15 bases between. CDR1 is LGHNT and CDR2 is FRNRAP in the germline V gene.

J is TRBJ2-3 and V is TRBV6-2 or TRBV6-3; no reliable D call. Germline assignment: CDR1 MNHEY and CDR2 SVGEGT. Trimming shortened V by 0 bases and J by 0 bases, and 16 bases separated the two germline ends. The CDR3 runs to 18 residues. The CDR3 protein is CASSYSRRIAVSTDTQYF. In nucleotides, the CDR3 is TGTGCCAGCAGTTACTCGAGACGGATTGCGGTAAGCACAGATACGCAGTATTTT.

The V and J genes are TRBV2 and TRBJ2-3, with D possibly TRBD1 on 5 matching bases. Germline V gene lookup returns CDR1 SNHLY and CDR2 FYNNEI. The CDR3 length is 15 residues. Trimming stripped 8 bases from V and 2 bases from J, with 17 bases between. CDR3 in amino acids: CASVRGRTYTDTQYF. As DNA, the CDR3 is TGTGCCAGCGTTCGAGGCAGGACATACACAGATACGCAGTATTTT.

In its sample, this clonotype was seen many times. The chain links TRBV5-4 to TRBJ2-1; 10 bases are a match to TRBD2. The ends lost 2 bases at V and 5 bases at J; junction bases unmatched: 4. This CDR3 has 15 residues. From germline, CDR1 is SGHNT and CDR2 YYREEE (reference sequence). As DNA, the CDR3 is TGTGCCAGCAGCTTCCTAGCGGGAGAGGACAATGAGCAGTTCTTC. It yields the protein CASSFLAGEDNEQFF. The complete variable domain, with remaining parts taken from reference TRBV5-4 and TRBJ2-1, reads ETGVTQSPTHLIKTRGQQVTLRCSSQSGHNTVSWYQQALGQGPQFIFQYYREEENGRGNFPPRFSGLQFPNYSSELNVNALELDDSALYLCASSFLAGEDNEQFFGPGTRLTVL.

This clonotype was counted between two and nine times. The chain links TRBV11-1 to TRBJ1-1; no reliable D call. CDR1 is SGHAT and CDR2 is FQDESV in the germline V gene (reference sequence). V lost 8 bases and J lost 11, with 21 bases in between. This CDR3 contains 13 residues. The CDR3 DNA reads TGTGCCAGCGGTTTAGATGAGAAGGTTTTCGCTTTCTTT. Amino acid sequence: CASGLDEKVFAFF.

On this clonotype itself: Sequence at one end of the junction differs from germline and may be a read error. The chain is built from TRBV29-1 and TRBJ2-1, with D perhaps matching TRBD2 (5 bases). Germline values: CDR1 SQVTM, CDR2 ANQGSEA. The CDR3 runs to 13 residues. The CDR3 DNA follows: TGCAGCTTTGGCGGACTTGACTACAATGAGCACTTCTTC. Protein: CSFGGLDYNEHFF.

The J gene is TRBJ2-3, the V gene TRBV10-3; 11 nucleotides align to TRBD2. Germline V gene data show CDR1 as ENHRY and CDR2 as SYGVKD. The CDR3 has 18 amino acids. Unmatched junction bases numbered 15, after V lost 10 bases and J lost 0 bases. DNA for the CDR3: TGTGCCAGTACGATGGGGACTAGCGGTCCGACTAGCACAGATACGCAGTATTTT. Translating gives CASTMGTSGPTSTDTQYF.

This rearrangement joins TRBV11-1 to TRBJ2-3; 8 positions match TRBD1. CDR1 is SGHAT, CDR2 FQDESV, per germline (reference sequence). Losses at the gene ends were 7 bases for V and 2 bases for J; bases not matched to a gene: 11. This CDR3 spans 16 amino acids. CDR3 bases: TGTGCCAGCAACAAATACAGGGGGATTAACACAGATACGCAGTATTTT. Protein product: CASNKYRGINTDTQYF.

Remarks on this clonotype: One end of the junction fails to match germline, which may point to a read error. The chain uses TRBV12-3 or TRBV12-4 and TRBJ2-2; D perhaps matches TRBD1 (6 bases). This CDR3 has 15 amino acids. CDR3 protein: CASGLSLGDTGELLF. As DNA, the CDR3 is TGTGCCAGCGGTTTGTCTCTCGGGGACACCGGGGAGCTGCTTTTT.

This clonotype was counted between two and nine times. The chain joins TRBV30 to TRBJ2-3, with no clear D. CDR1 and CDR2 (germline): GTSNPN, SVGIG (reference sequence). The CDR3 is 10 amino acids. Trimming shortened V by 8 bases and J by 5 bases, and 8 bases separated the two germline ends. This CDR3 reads CARGGDTQYF. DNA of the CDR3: TGTGCCAGAGGTGGAGATACGCAGTATTTT.

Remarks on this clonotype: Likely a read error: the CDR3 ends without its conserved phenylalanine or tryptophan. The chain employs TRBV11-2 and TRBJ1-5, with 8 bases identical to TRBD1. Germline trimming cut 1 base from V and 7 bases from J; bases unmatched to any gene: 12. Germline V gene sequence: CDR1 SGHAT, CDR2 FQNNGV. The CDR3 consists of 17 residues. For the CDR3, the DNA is TGTGCCAGCAGCTTAGGGGGCAGGGGGCGGGTTCCGCAGCCCCAGCATTCT. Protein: CASSLGGRGRVPQPQHS.

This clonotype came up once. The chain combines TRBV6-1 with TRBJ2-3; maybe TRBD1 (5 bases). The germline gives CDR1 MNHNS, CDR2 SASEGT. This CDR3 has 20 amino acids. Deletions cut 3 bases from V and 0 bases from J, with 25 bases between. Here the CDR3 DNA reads TGTGCCAGCAGTGAGTTCTCAGGACACACAAATCAAGCTAGCACAGATACGCAGTATTTT. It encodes CASSEFSGHTNQASTDTQYF.

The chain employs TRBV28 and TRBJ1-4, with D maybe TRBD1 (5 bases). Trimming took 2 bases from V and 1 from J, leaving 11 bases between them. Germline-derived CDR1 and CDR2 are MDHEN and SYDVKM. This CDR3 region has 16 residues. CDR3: CASSLQGQGTNEKLFF. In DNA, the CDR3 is TGTGCCAGCAGTTTACAGGGTCAGGGAACTAATGAAAAACTGTTTTTT.

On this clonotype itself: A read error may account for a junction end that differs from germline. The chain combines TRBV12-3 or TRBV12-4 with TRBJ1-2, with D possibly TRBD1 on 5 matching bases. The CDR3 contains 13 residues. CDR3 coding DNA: TGTGCCAGCACCTACTCGGGACTCTATGGCTACATCTTC. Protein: CASTYSGLYGYIF.

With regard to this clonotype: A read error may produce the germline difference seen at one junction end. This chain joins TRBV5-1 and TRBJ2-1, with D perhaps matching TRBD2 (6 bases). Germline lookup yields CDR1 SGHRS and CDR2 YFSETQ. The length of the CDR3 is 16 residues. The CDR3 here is CASSPTGLSSYNVQFF. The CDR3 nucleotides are TGCGCCAGCAGCCCCACGGGACTGAGCTCCTACAATGTGCAGTTCTTC.

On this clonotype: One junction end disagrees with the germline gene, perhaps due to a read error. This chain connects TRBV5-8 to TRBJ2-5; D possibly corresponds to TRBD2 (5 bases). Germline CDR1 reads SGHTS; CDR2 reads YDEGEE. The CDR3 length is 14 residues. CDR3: CASSLELSGETQHF. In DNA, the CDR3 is TGTGCCAGCAGCTTGGAGTTATCCGGGGAGACCCAGCACTTC.

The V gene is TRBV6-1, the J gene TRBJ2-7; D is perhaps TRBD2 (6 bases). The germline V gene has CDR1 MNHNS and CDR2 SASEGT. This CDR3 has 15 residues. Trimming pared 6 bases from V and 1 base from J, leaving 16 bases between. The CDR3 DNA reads TGTGCCAGCAGCCCCCGAGGTGGGGGGTCCTACGAGCAGTACTTC. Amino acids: CASSPRGGGSYEQYF.